This TCR beta chain was obtained from a study of beta chain features in type 1 diabetes. The study's findings and limits: HLA effects on TCRB rearrangement stayed unresolved here. Among all four CD4+ subsets, Type 1 diabetes patients had TCRB CDR3s that were moderately but significantly shorter.

Sequenced material consisted of expressed TCRB transcripts (all of the isolated RNA was reverse transcribed). Measured with immunoSEQ multiplex PCR; TCRdb has only the in-frame clones, and not every one. Of over 150,000 clones detected, 6.5% to 8.5% appear once; the ten largest clones hold about 0.5%. Regarding this clone: The antigen is undetermined.

Sorted populations all had greater than 95% purity. The CDR3 covers 13 residues. CDR1 and CDR2 from the germline V gene are LNHDA and SQIVND (reference sequence). V was clipped by 5 bases and J by 8 bases; unmatched bases: 5. The chain links TRBV19 to TRBJ2-1; TRBD1 aligns across 8 bases. Sequencing input: central memory CD4+ T cells from blood. This sequence was found in a young woman with type 1 diabetes. The CDR3 sequence: CASSWGQADEQFF. In DNA form, the CDR3 reads TGTGCCAGTAGTTGGGGACAGGCCGATGAGCAGTTCTTC.